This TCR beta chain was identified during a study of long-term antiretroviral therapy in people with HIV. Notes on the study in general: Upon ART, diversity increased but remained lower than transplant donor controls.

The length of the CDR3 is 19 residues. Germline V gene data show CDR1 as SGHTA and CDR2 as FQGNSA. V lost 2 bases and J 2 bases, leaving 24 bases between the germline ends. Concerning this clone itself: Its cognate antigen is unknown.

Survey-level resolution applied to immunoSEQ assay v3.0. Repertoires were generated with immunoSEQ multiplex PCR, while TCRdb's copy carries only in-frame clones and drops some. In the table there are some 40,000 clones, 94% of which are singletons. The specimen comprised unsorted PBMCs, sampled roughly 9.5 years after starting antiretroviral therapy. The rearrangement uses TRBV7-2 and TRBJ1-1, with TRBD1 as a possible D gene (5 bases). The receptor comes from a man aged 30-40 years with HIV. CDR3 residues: CASSLPPRDLDFRNTEAFF. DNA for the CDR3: TGTGCCAGCAGCTTACCCCCCCGGGACCTTGATTTCCGTAACACTGAAGCTTTCTTT.